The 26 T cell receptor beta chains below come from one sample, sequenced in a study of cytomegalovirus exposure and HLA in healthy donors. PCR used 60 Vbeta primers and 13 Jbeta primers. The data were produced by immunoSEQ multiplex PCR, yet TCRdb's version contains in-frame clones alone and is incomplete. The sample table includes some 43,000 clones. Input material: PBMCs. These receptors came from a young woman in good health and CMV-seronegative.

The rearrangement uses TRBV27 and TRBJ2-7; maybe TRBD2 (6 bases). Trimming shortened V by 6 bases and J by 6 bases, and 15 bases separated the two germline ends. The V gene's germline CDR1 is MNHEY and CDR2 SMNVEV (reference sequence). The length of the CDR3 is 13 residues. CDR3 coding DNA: TGTGCCAGCAGCAGATCGGGGAGGTCCGAGCAGTACTTC. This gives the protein CASSRSGRSEQYF.

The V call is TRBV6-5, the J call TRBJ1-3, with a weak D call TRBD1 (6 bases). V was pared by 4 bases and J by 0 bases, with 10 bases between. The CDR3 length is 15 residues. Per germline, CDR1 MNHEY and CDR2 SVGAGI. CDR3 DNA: TGTGCCAGCAGTTCCGACAGGTTCTCTGGAAACACCATATATTTT. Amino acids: CASSSDRFSGNTIYF.

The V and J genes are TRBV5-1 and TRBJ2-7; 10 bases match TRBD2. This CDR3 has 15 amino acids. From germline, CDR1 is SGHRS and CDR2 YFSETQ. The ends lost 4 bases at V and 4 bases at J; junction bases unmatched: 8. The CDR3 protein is CASSDLGLAEYEQYF. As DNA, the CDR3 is TGCGCCAGCAGCGACCTCGGACTAGCGGAGTACGAGCAGTACTTC.

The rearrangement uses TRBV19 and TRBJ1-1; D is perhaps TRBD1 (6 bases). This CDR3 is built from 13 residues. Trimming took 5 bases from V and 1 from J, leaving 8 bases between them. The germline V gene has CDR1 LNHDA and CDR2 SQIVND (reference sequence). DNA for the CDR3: TGTGCCAGTAGTGCACAGGGGAACACTGAAGCTTTCTTT. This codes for CASSAQGNTEAFF.

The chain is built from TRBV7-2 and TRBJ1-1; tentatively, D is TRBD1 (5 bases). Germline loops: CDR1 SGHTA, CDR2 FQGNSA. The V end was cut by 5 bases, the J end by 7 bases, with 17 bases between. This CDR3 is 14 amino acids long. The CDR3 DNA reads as TGTGCCAGCAGCCCTCATGGGGGACTTTATGAAGCTTTCTTT. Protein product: CASSPHGGLYEAFF.

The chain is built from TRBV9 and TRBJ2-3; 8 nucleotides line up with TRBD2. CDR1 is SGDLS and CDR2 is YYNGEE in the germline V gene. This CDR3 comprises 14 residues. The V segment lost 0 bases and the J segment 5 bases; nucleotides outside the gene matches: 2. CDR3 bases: TGTGCCAGCAGCGTAGTTCTAGCGGGAGATACGCAGTATTTT. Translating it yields CASSVVLAGDTQYF.

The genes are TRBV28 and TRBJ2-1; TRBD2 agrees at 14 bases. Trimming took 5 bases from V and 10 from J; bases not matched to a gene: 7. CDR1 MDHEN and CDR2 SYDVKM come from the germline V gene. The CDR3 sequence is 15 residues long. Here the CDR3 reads CASSPGTSGRSEQFF. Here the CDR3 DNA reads TGTGCCAGCAGTCCCGGGACTAGCGGGAGAAGCGAGCAGTTCTTC.

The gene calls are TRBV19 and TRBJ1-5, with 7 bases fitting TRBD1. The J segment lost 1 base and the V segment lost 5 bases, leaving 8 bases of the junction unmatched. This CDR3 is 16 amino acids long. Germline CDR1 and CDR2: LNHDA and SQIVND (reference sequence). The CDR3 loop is CASSPHRGRSNQPQHF. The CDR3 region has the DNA TGTGCCAGTAGTCCGCACAGGGGTAGGAGCAATCAGCCCCAGCATTTT.

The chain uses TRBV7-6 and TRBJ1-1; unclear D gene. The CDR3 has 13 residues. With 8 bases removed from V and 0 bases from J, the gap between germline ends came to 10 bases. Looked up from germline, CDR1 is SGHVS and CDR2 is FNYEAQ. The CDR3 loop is CASGEGMNTEAFF. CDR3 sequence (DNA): TGTGCCAGCGGGGAGGGCATGAACACTGAAGCTTTCTTT.

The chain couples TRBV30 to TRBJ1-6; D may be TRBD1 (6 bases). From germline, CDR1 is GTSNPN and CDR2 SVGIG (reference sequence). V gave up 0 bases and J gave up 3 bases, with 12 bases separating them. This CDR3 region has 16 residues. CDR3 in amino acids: CAWSVERGIYNSPLHF. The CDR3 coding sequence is TGTGCCTGGAGTGTTGAGAGGGGGATCTATAATTCACCCCTCCACTTT.

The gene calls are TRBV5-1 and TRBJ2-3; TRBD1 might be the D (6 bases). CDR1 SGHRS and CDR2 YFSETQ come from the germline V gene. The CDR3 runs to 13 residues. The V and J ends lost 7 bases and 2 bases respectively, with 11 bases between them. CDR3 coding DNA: TGCGCCAGCCAACAGGGCAACACAGATACGCAGTATTTT. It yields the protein CASQQGNTDTQYF.

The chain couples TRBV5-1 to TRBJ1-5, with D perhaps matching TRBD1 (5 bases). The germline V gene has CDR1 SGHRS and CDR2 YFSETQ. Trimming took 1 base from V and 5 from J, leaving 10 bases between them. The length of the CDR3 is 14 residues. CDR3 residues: CASSLSGIDQPQHF. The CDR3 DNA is TGCGCCAGCAGCTTGTCAGGGATCGATCAGCCCCAGCATTTT.

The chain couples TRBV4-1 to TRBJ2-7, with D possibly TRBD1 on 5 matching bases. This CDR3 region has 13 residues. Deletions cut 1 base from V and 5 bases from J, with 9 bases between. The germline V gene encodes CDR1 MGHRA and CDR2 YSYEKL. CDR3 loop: CASSQAGINEQYF. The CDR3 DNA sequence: TGCGCCAGCAGCCAAGCAGGGATCAACGAGCAGTACTTC.

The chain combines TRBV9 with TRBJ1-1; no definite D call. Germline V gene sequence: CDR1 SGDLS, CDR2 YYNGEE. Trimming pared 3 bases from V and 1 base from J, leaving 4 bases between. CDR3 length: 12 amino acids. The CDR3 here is CASSAENTEAFF. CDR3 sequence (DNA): TGTGCCAGCAGCGCAGAGAACACTGAAGCTTTCTTT.

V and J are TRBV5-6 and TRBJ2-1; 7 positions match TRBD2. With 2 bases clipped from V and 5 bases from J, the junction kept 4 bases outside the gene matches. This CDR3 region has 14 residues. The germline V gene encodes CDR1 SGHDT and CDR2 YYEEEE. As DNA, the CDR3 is TGTGCCAGCAGCTTAGCGGGGAGAAACAATGAGCAGTTCTTC. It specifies CASSLAGRNNEQFF. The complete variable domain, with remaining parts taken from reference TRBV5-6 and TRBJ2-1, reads DAGVTQSPTHLIKTRGQQVTLRCSPKSGHDTVSWYQQALGQGPQFIFQYYEEEERQRGNFPDRFSGHQFPNYSSELNVNALLLGDSALYLCASSLAGRNNEQFFGPGTRLTVL.

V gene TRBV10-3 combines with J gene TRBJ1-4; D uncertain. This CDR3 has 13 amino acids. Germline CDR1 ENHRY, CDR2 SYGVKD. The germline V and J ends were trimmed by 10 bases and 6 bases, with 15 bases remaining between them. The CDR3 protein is CATGRLVDEKLFF. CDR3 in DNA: TGTGCCACCGGGAGACTTGTGGATGAAAAACTGTTTTTT.

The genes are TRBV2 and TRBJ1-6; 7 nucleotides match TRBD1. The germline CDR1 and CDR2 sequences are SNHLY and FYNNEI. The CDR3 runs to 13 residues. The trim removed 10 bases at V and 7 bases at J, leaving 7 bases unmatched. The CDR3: CATSTGQNSPLHF. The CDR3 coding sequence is TGTGCCACTTCGACAGGGCAGAATTCACCCCTCCACTTT.

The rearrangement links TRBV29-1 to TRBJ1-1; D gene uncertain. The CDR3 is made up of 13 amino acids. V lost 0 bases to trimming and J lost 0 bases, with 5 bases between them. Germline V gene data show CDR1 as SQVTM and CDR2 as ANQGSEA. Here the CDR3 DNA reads TGCAGCGTTGAAGAGGGCTTGAACACTGAAGCTTTCTTT. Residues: CSVEEGLNTEAFF.

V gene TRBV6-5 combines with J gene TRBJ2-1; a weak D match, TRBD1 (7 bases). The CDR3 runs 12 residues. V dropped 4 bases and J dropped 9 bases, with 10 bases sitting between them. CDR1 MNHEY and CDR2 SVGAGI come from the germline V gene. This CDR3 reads CASSSQGGEQFF. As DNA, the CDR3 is TGTGCCAGCAGTTCGCAGGGGGGTGAGCAGTTCTTC.

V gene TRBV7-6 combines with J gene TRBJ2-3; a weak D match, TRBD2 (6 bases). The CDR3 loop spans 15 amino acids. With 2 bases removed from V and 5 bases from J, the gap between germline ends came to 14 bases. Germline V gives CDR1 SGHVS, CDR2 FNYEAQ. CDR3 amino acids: CASSLWASVEDTQYF. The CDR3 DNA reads TGTGCCAGCAGCTTATGGGCTAGCGTGGAAGATACGCAGTATTTT.

The CDR3 DNA sequence: TGCAGCCCTGAAGGGGGCGCGTATGGGAACTATGGCTACACCTTC. This codes for CSPEGGAYGNYGYTF. V usage is TRBV29-1 and J usage is TRBJ1-2, with TRBD1 matching 7 bases. CDR1 is SQVTM, CDR2 ANQGSEA, per germline. This CDR3 has 15 amino acids. Trimming took 8 bases from V and 2 from J; bases not matched to a gene: 14.

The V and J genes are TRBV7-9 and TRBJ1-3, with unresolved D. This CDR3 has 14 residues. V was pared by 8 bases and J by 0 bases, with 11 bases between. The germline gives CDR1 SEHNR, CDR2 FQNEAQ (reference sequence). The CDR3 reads CASDRVISGNTIYF. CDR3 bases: TGTGCCAGCGATCGGGTGATCTCTGGAAACACCATATATTTT.

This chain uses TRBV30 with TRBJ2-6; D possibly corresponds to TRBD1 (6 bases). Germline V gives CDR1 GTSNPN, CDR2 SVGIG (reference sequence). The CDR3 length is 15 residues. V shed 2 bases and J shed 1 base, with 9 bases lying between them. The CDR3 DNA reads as TGTGCCTGGAGTACCGGACAGTCTGGGGCCAACGTCCTGACTTTC. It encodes CAWSTGQSGANVLTF.

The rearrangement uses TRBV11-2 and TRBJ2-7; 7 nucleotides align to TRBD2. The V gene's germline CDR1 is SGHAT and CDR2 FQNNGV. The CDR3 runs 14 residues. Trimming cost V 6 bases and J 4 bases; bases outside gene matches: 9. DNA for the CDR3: TGTGCCAGCAGTGGAAGGGGAGGGAATTACGAGCAGTACTTC. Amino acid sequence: CASSGRGGNYEQYF.

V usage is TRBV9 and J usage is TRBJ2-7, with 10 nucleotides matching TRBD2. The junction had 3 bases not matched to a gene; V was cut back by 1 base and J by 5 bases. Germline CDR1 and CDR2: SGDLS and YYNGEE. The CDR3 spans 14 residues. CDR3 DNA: TGTGCCAGCAGCGTAAAGCTAGCGGGAGACGAGCAGTACTTC. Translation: CASSVKLAGDEQYF. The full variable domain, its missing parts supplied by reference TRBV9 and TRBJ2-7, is DSGVTQTPKHLITATGQRVTLRCSPRSGDLSVYWYQQSLDQGLQFLIQYYNGEERAKGNILERFSAQQFPDLHSELNLSSLELGDSALYFCASSVKLAGDEQYFGPGTRLTVT.

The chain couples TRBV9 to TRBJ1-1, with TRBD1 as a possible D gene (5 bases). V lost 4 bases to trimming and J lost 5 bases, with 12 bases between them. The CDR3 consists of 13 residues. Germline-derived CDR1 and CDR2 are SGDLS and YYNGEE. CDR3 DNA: TGTGCCAGCAGCCTGGGGGGGGGAACTGAAGCTTTCTTT. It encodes CASSLGGGTEAFF.